The 15 T cell receptor beta chains in this list originate from one sample, sequenced in a study of T cell repertoires in cytomegalovirus infection. TCRdb processed the reads anew with MiXCR; each CDR3 protein has one entry. The repertoire holds about 770,000 distinct CDR3 sequences, almost 30% seen once, with around 13% in the top ten. These TCRs are of unknown antigen specificity. The sequenced sample was cultured CD8+ T cells from PBMCs, obtained from culture after CMV antigen stimulation. All receptors come from a human donor in good health (CMV status not recorded). Some clones in this sample may be carry-over from other donors' samples.

This clonotype occurred a few times. The chain is built from TRBV7-9 and TRBJ2-4, with 12 bases lining up with TRBD2. Germline values: CDR1 SEHNR, CDR2 FQNEAQ (reference sequence). Trimming took 4 bases from V and 0 from J; bases not matched to a gene: 1. CDR3 length equals 16 residues. CDR3 sequence (DNA): TGTGCCAGCAGCTGGACTAGCGGGGTAGCCAAAAACATTCAGTACTTC. Protein: CASSWTSGVAKNIQYF.

The V and J genes are TRBV6-1 and TRBJ2-2; 9 nucleotides line up with TRBD1. Germline V lookup: CDR1 MNHNS, CDR2 SASEGT. Losses at the gene ends were 6 bases for V and 4 bases for J; bases not matched to a gene: 6. The CDR3 length is 15 residues. The CDR3 spells CASRPGTGLTGELFF. DNA of the CDR3: TGTGCCAGCAGACCCGGGACAGGGCTCACCGGGGAGCTGTTTTTT.

The table lists this clonotype with many counts. The chain employs TRBV7-2 and TRBJ2-5; 12 nucleotides line up with TRBD2. The length of the CDR3 is 19 residues. Germline V CDR1 and CDR2: SGHTA, FQGNSA. V was clipped by 0 bases and J by 4 bases; unmatched bases: 12. CDR3 loop: CASSLALASGGAIGETQYF. The CDR3 DNA sequence: TGTGCCAGCAGCTTAGCGCTGGCTAGCGGGGGGGCGATAGGAGAGACCCAGTACTTC.

The chain carries TRBV6-5 and TRBJ1-1; D is ambiguous. The V gene's germline CDR1 is MNHEY and CDR2 SVGAGI. The CDR3 is made up of 13 amino acids. Trimming stripped 10 bases from V and 2 bases from J, with 14 bases between. The CDR3 loop is CATSPILNTEAFF. In DNA, the CDR3 is TGTGCCACTTCCCCCATACTTAACACTGAAGCTTTCTTT.

The CDR3 nucleotides read TGTGCCAGCAGCTTCGGTGGCCCGGGCGAGCAGTACTTC. Its protein product is CASSFGGPGEQYF. V gene TRBV7-9 combines with J gene TRBJ2-7; no reliable D call. The CDR3 extends over 13 amino acids. Germline-derived CDR1 and CDR2 are SEHNR and FQNEAQ (reference sequence). V dropped 3 bases and J dropped 6 bases, with 12 bases sitting between them. Looking up the rest from reference TRBV7-9 and TRBJ2-7 gives the full variable domain: DTGVSQNPRHKITKRGQNVTFRCDPISEHNRLYWYRQTLGQGPEFLTYFQNEAQLEKSRLLSDRFSAERPKGSFSTLEIQRTEQGDSAMYLCASSFGGPGEQYFGPGTRLTVT.

The genes are TRBV7-3 and TRBJ2-1; perhaps TRBD2 as D (5 bases). This CDR3 spans 13 amino acids. The ends were cut back, 4 bases at V and 8 bases at J, with 12 bases in the middle. CDR1 and CDR2 from the germline V gene are SGHTA and FQGTGA. The chain's CDR3 is CASSSRGSDEQFF. In nucleotides, the CDR3 is TGTGCCAGCAGCTCCCGAGGGTCGGATGAGCAGTTCTTC.

The gene calls are TRBV6-4 and TRBJ1-2; 10 bases agree with TRBD1. The CDR3 loop spans 15 amino acids. The germline gives CDR1 MRHNA, CDR2 SNTAGT. V shed 6 bases and J 6 bases; nucleotides not matched to a gene: 10. This CDR3 reads CASSRLTGGMDGYTF. The CDR3 bases are TGTGCCAGCAGCCGATTGACAGGGGGCATGGATGGCTACACCTTC.

This clonotype was counted a few times. The V gene is TRBV28, the J gene TRBJ2-2; D call uncertain. Germline loops: CDR1 MDHEN, CDR2 SYDVKM. The CDR3 is 14 amino acids. V shed 1 base and J shed 1 base, with 4 bases lying between them. The CDR3 here is CASSLYRNTGELFF. The CDR3 DNA is TGTGCCAGCAGTTTATACAGGAACACCGGGGAGCTGTTTTTT.

This clonotype was counted between two and nine times. The rearrangement links TRBV28 to TRBJ2-7; 9 bases are a match to TRBD1. The trim removed 5 bases at V and 6 bases at J, leaving 14 bases unmatched. Germline lookup yields CDR1 MDHEN and CDR2 SYDVKM. This CDR3 is built from 16 residues. The CDR3: CASSGRGQGLHGEQYV. As DNA, the CDR3 is TGTGCCAGCAGTGGGCGGGGACAGGGTTTACATGGCGAGCAGTACGTC.

CDR3 protein: CASSLKDSIYNSPLHF. The CDR3 DNA reads as TGTGCCAGCAGCTTAAAGGACAGCATCTATAATTCACCCCTCCACTTT. The rearrangement joins TRBV7-6 to TRBJ1-6; TRBD1 is a possible D gene (6 bases). The V and J ends lost 2 bases and 3 bases respectively, with 11 bases between them. This CDR3 comprises 16 residues. Germline V gene sequence: CDR1 SGHVS, CDR2 FNYEAQ.

This rearrangement joins TRBV6-6 to TRBJ1-2, with 7 nucleotides matching TRBD1. The CDR3 is 14 residues long. Germline CDR1 is MNHNY and CDR2 is SVGAGI (reference sequence). Trimming cost V 0 bases and J 10 bases; bases outside gene matches: 8. In DNA form, the CDR3 reads TGTGCCAGCAGTTACTCAGGGGGCGGTGATGACTACACCTTC. Its translation: CASSYSGGGDDYTF.

The V and J genes are TRBV6-5 and TRBJ2-5; 11 bases are shared with TRBD1. Germline-derived CDR1 and CDR2 are MNHEY and SVGAGI. V dropped 6 bases and J dropped 5; count of bases not matched to a gene: 11. CDR3 size: 16 residues. CDR3 sequence reads: CASSAGTGGPSETQYF. The CDR3 nucleotides are TGTGCCAGCAGCGCCGGGACAGGGGGACCATCGGAGACCCAGTACTTC.

The chain has TRBV20-1 and TRBJ1-6; perhaps TRBD1 as D (6 bases). Germline V lookup: CDR1 DFQATT, CDR2 SNEGSKA (reference sequence). The V end was cut by 6 bases, the J end by 6 bases, with 18 bases between. This CDR3 comprises 15 residues. CDR3 region: CSARDNDRFNSPLHF. DNA of the CDR3: TGCAGTGCCCGTGACAATGACAGGTTTAATTCACCCCTCCACTTT.

This clonotype appeared a few times. The chain combines TRBV2 with TRBJ2-2; D not resolved. Trimming cost V 3 bases and J 4 bases, with 9 bases left between them. Germline V gene lookup returns CDR1 SNHLY and CDR2 FYNNEI. CDR3 length: 14 residues. The CDR3 reads CASSEAAVTGELFF. CDR3 in DNA: TGTGCCAGCAGTGAGGCTGCCGTCACCGGGGAGCTGTTTTTT.

The rearrangement links TRBV6-2 or TRBV6-3 to TRBJ2-7, with 7 bases aligning to TRBD2. CDR1 and CDR2 from the germline V gene are MNHEY and SVGEGT. The CDR3 spans 15 residues. Trimming at V came to 5 bases and at J to 3 bases, leaving 10 bases not matched to a gene. The CDR3 bases are TGTGCCAGCAGTCCGGCTTATAGCGGGCTCTACGAGCAGTACGTC. Translated: CASSPAYSGLYEQYV.